The T cell receptor (beta chain) under discussion was sequenced for a study of blood T cells in healthy people across ages. Overall study findings and caveats: Nothing was known about donor CMV status, and this possibly confounded expanded clonotype changes.

The V segment lost 4 bases and the J segment 4 bases; nucleotides outside the gene matches: 10. CDR3 length: 15 amino acids. CDR1 is DFQATT, CDR2 SNEGSKA, per germline (reference sequence). This clonotype was seen many times. Its antigen is unknown. The people who gave samples were healthy Caucasians from Russia, aged about 6 to 95. Approximately 9.1 milliliters was the volume of peripheral blood drawn from each donor. A sample-barcoded 5' primer and a J-beta primer mix were used in a second PCR of roughly 7 to 11 cycles. Each cDNA molecule was tagged by a template-switch adaptor that had 12 random nucleotides. A single record per CDR3 protein comes from TCRdb applying MiXCR to the 5' RACE reads. The top ten clones hold roughly 23% of a sample with 1,800,000 or so distinct CDR3 sequences, 35% to 50% of them seen once.

This clonotype was sampled from a human donor in good health. The sample consisted of blood. The V gene is TRBV20-1, the J gene TRBJ2-5, with 9 bases that match TRBD2. The CDR3 DNA follows: TGCAGTGCTATACTCCCTAGCGGGGCCAGAGAGACCCAGTACTTC. This sequence encodes CSAILPSGARETQYF.